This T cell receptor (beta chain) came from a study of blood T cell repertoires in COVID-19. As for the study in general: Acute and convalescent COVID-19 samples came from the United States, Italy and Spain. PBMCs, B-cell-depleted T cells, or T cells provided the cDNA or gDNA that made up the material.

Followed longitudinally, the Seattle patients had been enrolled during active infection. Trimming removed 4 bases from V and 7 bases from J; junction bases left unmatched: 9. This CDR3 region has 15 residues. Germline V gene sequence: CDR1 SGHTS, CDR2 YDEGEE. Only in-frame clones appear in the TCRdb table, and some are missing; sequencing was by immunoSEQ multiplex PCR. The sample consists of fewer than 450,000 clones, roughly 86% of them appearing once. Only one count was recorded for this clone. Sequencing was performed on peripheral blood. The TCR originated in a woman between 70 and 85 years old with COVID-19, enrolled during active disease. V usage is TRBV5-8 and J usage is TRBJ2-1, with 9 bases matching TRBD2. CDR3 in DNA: TGTGCCAGCAGCCCTATGCGGGGGGGCCTGAATGAGCAGTTCTTC. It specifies CASSPMRGGLNEQFF.